These 17 T cell receptor beta chains share one sample of origin, sequenced in a study of T-cell reconstitution after alpha-beta-depleted transplantation in children. Unique molecular identifiers were incorporated during preparation of the TCRbeta library. TCRdb redid the calling of the PCR reads with MiXCR, one entry per CDR3 protein. The sample comprises 200,000 to 250,000 distinct CDR3 sequences, around 9.5% of which are singletons, and about 6.2% rests with the top ten. The sequenced sample was PBMCs from the stem cell graft donor, obtained from the stem cell graft. All receptors derive from a human donor who donated a stem cell graft to a child with acute lymphoblastic leukemia.

This clonotype was counted between two and nine times. The rearrangement links TRBV12-3 or TRBV12-4 to TRBJ1-4, with D uncertain. The CDR3 extends over 14 amino acids. V was cut by 1 base and J by 4 bases, with 7 bases left in between. This CDR3 is CASSLERINEKLFF. In nucleotides, the CDR3 is TGTGCCAGCAGTTTAGAACGGATTAATGAAAAACTGTTTTTT.

In regard to this clonotype: Sequence at one end of the junction differs from germline and may be a read error. The chain employs TRBV6-5 and TRBJ2-5, with 9 bases identical to TRBD2. Germline-derived CDR1 and CDR2 are MNHEY and SVGAGI. The CDR3 totals 16 residues. CDR3 nucleotides: TGTGCCAGCGGTTACACCGGACTAGCGAGGCAAGAGACCCAGTACTTC. Its protein is CASGYTGLARQETQYF.

This clonotype was counted ten times or more. The chain joins TRBV5-1 to TRBJ1-5; possible D gene TRBD1, 5 bases. V gave up 0 bases and J gave up 3 bases, with 10 bases separating them. The CDR3 sequence is 15 residues long. Germline lookup yields CDR1 SGHRS and CDR2 YFSETQ. CDR3 nucleotide sequence: TGCGCCAGCAGCTTGGGAGGGGCGAACAATCAGCCCCAGCATTTT. This gives the protein CASSLGGANNQPQHF.

This clonotype was seen at least ten times. This chain links TRBV6-4 with TRBJ2-1, with D hard to call. The CDR3 extends over 14 amino acids. V lost 2 bases to trimming and J lost 5 bases, with 10 bases between them. Germline V gene lookup returns CDR1 MRHNA and CDR2 SNTAGT. The CDR3 bases are TGTGCCAGCAGTGACGGGGAAGTAAACAATGAGCAGTTCTTC. It translates to CASSDGEVNNEQFF.

V gene TRBV3-1 combines with J gene TRBJ2-1; no clear D. The CDR3 totals 13 residues. CDR1 is LGHDT and CDR2 is YNNKEL in the germline V gene (reference sequence). Trimming left V 4 bases short and J 4 bases short, with 8 bases between. CDR3 region: CASSPNNYNEQFF. In nucleotides, the CDR3 is TGTGCCAGCAGCCCGAATAATTACAATGAGCAGTTCTTC.

This clonotype has ten or more counts. This chain links TRBV5-1 with TRBJ1-1; the D gene is possibly TRBD1 (5 bases). Trimming cost V 6 bases and J 4 bases, with 13 bases left between them. CDR1 is SGHRS, CDR2 YFSETQ, per germline. The CDR3 has 13 residues. The CDR3 DNA follows: TGCGCCAGCATCCCCTTGAGGGGCACTGAAGCTTTCTTT. Translating gives CASIPLRGTEAFF.

V is TRBV20-1 and J is TRBJ2-3; possibly TRBD2 for D (5 bases). V was clipped by 5 bases and J by 0 bases, with 15 bases between them. CDR3 length: 15 residues. Germline CDR1 reads DFQATT; CDR2 reads SNEGSKA (reference sequence). This CDR3 is CSAVHFRGSTDTQYF. Written as DNA, the CDR3 is TGCAGTGCTGTACACTTCCGGGGTAGCACAGATACGCAGTATTTT.

This clonotype was detected many times. The chain uses TRBV15 and TRBJ2-7, with D tentatively TRBD1 or TRBD2 (5 bases each). Germline assignment: CDR1 LNHNV and CDR2 YYDKDF (reference sequence). There are 16 residues in the CDR3. V was shortened by 3 bases and J by 0 bases, with 15 bases between the two germline ends. CDR3 bases: TGTGCCACCAGCAGGCTTGGGGCAGGGAGCTCCTACGAGCAGTACTTC. The encoded protein is CATSRLGAGSSYEQYF.

J is TRBJ2-6 and V is TRBV12-3 or TRBV12-4, with 7 bases identical to TRBD1. The CDR3 contains 17 residues. The trim removed 2 bases at V and 1 base at J, leaving 5 bases unmatched. The CDR3 is CASSLPRQGSGANVLTF. In DNA, the CDR3 is TGTGCCAGCAGTTTACCGCGACAGGGTTCTGGGGCCAACGTCCTGACTTTC.

This clonotype came up a few times. This sequence joins TRBV29-1 and TRBJ2-3, with D possibly being TRBD1 or TRBD2 (5 bases each). V lost 7 bases, J lost 4 bases, and 9 bases lay in between. The CDR3 is made up of 11 amino acids. The germline V gene encodes CDR1 SQVTM and CDR2 ANQGSEA. The CDR3 sequence is CSGRGADTQYF. The CDR3 nucleotides are TGCAGCGGCCGGGGCGCAGATACGCAGTATTTT.

This clonotype was counted at least ten times. The gene calls are TRBV24-1 and TRBJ2-2, with 12 bases fitting TRBD1. The CDR3 sequence is 17 residues long. The germline V gene encodes CDR1 KGHDR and CDR2 SFDVKD. J was trimmed by 4 bases and V by 4 bases; bases with no gene match: 6. CDR3 loop: CATSEVGTGGLTGELFF. The DNA for the CDR3 is TGTGCCACCAGTGAGGTGGGGACAGGGGGCCTCACCGGGGAGCTGTTTTTT.

The rearrangement joins TRBV5-1 to TRBJ2-5; the D is unclear. The germline V gene has CDR1 SGHRS and CDR2 YFSETQ. Trimming pared 2 bases from V and 1 base from J, leaving 9 bases between. The CDR3 consists of 14 residues. For the CDR3, the DNA is TGCGCCAGCAGCTTACAGCCCCCCCAAGAGACCCAGTACTTC. It yields the protein CASSLQPPQETQYF.

This clonotype was recorded at least ten times. The chain carries TRBV29-1 and TRBJ1-4; a possible D gene is TRBD1 (6 bases). CDR3 length: 13 residues. The V gene lost 4 bases and the J gene lost 7 bases, with 13 bases spanning the gap. Germline CDR1 reads SQVTM; CDR2 reads ANQGSEA. The CDR3 sequence is CSVVEGGREKLFF. The CDR3 DNA sequence: TGCAGCGTTGTAGAGGGGGGGCGTGAAAAACTGTTTTTT.

This clonotype was seen many times. The J gene is TRBJ2-2, the V gene TRBV20-1; D remains unclear. The CDR3 is 12 amino acids. The V gene's germline CDR1 is DFQATT and CDR2 SNEGSKA (reference sequence). Deletions cut 4 bases from V and 7 bases from J, with 10 bases between. The CDR3 DNA sequence: TGCAGTGCTACGCCCTCGATCGGGGAGCTGTTTTTT. Protein product: CSATPSIGELFF.

This clonotype was seen more than once but under ten times. The genes are TRBV7-8 and TRBJ1-2, with a possible D match to TRBD1 (6 bases). From germline, CDR1 is SGHVS and CDR2 FQNEAQ. The CDR3 spans 17 residues. The V and J ends lost 4 bases and 4 bases respectively, with 22 bases between them. The CDR3 loop reads CASSSGLPRGTPYGYTF. CDR3 coding DNA: TGTGCCAGCAGCTCCGGTTTACCAAGAGGGACACCCTATGGCTACACCTTC.

This chain uses TRBV4-1 with TRBJ2-1; D unresolved. The germline V and J ends were trimmed by 3 bases and 0 bases, with 18 bases remaining between them. Germline-derived CDR1 and CDR2 are MGHRA and YSYEKL. CDR3 length: 18 residues. The CDR3 region is CASSHPKPPLDSYNEQFF. In DNA, the CDR3 is TGCGCCAGCAGCCATCCCAAACCTCCCCTGGACTCCTACAATGAGCAGTTCTTC.

The chain links TRBV29-1 to TRBJ1-1; D uncertain. Germline V CDR1 and CDR2: SQVTM, ANQGSEA. CDR3 length: 11 residues. Trimming pared 7 bases from V and 5 bases from J, leaving 11 bases between. CDR3 coding DNA: TGCAGCGGACACATTGGGACTGAAGCTTTCTTT. Its translation: CSGHIGTEAFF.